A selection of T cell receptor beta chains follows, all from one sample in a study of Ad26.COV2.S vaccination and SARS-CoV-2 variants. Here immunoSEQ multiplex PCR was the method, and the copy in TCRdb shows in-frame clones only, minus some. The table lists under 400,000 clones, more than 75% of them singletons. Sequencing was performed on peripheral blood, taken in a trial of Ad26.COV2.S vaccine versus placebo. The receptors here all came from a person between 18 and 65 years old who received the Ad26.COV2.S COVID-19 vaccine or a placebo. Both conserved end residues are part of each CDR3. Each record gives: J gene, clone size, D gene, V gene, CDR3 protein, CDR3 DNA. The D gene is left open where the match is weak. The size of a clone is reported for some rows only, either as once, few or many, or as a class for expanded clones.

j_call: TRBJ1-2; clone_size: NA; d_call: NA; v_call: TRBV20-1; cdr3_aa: CSAPDFSGYTF; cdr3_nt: TGCAGTGCGCCCGACTTCTCGGGCTACACCTTC
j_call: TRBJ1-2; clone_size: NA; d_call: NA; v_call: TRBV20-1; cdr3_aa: CSAINGYTF; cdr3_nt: TGCAGTGCCATCAATGGCTACACCTTC
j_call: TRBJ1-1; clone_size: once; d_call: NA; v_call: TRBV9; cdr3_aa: CASSEEAARVGAFF; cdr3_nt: TGTGCCAGCAGCGAGGAGGCGGCGCGAGTCGGGGCTTTCTTT
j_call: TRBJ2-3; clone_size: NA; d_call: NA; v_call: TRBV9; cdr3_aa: CASRDRYTDTQYF; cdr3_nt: TGTGCCAGCAGGGACAGATATACAGATACGCAGTATTTT
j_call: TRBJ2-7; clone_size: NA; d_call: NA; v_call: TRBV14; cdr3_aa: CASSHGTYEQYF; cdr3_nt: TGTGCCAGCAGCCACGGAACCTACGAGCAGTACTTC
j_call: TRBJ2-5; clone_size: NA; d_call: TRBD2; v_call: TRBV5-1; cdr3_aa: CASSIGTSGGYQETQYF; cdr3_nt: TGCGCCAGCAGCATAGGGACTAGCGGGGGGTACCAAGAGACCCAGTACTTC
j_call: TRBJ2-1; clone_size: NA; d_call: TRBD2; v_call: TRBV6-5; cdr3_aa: CASSFAAGGPGNEQFF; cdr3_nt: TGTGCCAGCAGTTTCGCAGCGGGGGGGCCGGGGAATGAGCAGTTCTTC
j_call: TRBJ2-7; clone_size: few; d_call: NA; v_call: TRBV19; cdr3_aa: CASSPRGRDRYEQYF; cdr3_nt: TGTGCCAGTAGTCCCCGGGGCAGGGACCGGTACGAGCAGTACTTC
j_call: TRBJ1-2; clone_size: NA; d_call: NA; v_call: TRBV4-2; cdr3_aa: CASSPRDGPYYGYTF; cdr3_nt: TGTGCCAGCAGCCCCCGGGACGGACCATATTATGGCTACACCTTC
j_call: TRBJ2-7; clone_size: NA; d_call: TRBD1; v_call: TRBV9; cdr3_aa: CASSVGTGAIYEQYF; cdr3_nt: TGTGCCAGCAGCGTAGGGACAGGGGCCATCTACGAGCAGTACTTC
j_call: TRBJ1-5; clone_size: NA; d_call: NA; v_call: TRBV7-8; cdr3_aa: CASSLARGAGNQPQHF; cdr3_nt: TGTGCCAGCAGCTTAGCCCGGGGGGCTGGCAATCAGCCCCAGCATTTT
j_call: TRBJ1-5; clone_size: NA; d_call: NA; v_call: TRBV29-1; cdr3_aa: CSVADGPNQPQHF; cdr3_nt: TGCAGCGTGGCGGACGGCCCGAATCAGCCCCAGCATTTT
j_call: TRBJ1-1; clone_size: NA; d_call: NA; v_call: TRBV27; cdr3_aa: CATNRVVVTEAFF; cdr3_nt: TGTGCCACAAACAGGGTTGTTGTCACTGAAGCTTTCTTT
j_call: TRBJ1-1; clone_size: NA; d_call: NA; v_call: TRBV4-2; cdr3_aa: CASSQDAVMNTEAFF; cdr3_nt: TGTGCCAGCAGCCAAGATGCGGTTATGAACACTGAAGCTTTCTTT
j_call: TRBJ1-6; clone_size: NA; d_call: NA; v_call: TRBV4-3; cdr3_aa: CASSQDVTGGNSPLHF; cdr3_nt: TGCGCCAGCAGCCAAGATGTTACGGGTGGTAATTCACCCCTCCACTTT
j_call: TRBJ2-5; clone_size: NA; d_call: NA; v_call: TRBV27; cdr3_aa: CASSPRMGGETQYF; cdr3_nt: TGTGCCAGCAGTCCCCGCATGGGTGGAGAGACCCAGTACTTC
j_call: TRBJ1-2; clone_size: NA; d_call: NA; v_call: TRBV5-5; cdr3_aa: CASSKDRDYGYTF; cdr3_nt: TGTGCCAGCAGCAAGGACAGAGACTATGGCTACACCTTC
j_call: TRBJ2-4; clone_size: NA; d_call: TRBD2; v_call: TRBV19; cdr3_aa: CASSIKGGLAKNIQYF; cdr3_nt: TGTGCCAGTAGTATAAAGGGAGGGTTAGCCAAAAACATTCAGTACTTC
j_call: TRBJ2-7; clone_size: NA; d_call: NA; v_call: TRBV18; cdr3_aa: CASSYRGGTYEQYF; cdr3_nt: TGTGCCAGCTCATACAGGGGAGGGACCTACGAGCAGTACTTC
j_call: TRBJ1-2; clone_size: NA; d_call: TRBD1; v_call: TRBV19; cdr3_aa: CASSPGTGGYGYTF; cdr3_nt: TGTGCCAGTAGCCCAGGGACAGGTGGCTATGGCTACACCTTC
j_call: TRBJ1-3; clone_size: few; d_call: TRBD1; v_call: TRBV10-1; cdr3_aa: CAGKRGRGNTIYF; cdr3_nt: TGCGCCGGAAAGAGGGGGCGCGGAAACACCATATATTTT
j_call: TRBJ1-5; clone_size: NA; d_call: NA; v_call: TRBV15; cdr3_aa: CATSFPNQPQHF; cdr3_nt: TGTGCCACCAGTTTCCCCAATCAGCCCCAGCATTTT
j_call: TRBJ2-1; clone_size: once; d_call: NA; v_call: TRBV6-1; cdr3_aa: CASSEGFHEQFF; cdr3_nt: TGTGCCAGCAGTGAAGGGTTCCATGAGCAGTTCTTC
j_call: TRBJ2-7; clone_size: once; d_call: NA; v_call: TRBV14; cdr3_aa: CASSQDMGDEQYF; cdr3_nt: TGTGCCAGCAGCCAAGATATGGGGGACGAGCAGTACTTC
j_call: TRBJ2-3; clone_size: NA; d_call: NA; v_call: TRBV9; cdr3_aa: CASSPHQWGTDTQYF; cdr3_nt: TGTGCCAGCAGCCCCCATCAGTGGGGCACAGATACGCAGTATTTT
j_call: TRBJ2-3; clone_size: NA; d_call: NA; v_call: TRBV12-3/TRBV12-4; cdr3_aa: CASSFLKSDTQYF; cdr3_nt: TGTGCCAGCAGTTTTTTGAAGTCGGATACGCAGTATTTT
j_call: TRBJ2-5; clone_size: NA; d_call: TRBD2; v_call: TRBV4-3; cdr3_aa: CASSQDRAGVRGQTQYF; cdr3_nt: TGCGCCAGCAGCCAAGATCGAGCGGGGGTCCGAGGGCAGACCCAGTACTTC
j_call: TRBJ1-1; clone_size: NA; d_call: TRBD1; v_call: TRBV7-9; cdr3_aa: CASWGDRGRITEAFF; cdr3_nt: TGTGCCAGCTGGGGGGACAGGGGGCGCATCACTGAAGCTTTCTTT
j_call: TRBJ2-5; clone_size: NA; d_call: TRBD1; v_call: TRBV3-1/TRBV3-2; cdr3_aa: CASSQSGQTQETQYF; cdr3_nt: TGTGCCAGCAGCCAATCGGGACAGACCCAAGAGACCCAGTACTTC
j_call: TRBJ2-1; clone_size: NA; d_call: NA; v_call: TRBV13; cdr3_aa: CASSPVTGDNNEQFF; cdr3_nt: TGTGCCAGCAGCCCCGTGACAGGAGATAACAATGAGCAGTTCTTC
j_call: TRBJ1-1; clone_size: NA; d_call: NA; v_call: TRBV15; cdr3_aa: CATAGGNTEAFF; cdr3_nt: TGTGCCACCGCGGGTGGGAACACTGAAGCTTTCTTT
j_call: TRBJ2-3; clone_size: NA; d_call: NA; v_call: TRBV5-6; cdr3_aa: CASSYSGLFTDTQYF; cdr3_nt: TGTGCCAGCAGCTACTCGGGACTTTTCACAGATACGCAGTATTTT
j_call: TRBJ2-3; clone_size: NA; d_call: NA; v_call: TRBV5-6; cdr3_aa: CASSLADTQYF; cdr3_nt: TGTGCCAGCAGCTTGGCCGATACGCAGTATTTT
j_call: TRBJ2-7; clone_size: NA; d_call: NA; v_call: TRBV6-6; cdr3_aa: CASRPAGHTYEQYF; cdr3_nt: TGTGCCAGCAGGCCCGCGGGACACACCTACGAGCAGTACTTC
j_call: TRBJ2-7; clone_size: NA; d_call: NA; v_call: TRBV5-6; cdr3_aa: CASSLGPEQYF; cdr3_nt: TGTGCCAGCAGCTTAGGACCCGAGCAGTACTTC
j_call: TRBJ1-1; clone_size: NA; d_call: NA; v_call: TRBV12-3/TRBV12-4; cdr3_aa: CASSPLRTEAFF; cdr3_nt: TGTGCCAGCAGTCCCCTACGCACTGAAGCTTTCTTT
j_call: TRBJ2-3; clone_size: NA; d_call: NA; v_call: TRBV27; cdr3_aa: CASMKGTSTDTQYF; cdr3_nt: TGTGCCAGCATGAAGGGGACTAGCACAGATACGCAGTATTTT
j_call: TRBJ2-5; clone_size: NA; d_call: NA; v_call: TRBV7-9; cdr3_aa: CASSSTSPVAQYF; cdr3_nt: TGTGCCAGCAGCTCAACTAGCCCGGTGGCCCAGTACTTC